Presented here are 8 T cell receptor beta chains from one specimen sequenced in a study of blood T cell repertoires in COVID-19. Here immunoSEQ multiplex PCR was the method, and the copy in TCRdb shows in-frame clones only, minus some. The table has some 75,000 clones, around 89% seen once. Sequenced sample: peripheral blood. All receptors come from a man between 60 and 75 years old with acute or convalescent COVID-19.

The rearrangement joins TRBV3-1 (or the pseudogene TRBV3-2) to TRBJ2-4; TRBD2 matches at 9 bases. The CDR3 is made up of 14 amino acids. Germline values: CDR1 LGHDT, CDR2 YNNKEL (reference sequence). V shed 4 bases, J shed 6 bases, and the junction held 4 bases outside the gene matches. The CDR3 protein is CASSRGAGGNIQYF. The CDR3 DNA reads TGTGCCAGCAGCCGGGGAGCGGGAGGAAACATTCAGTACTTC.

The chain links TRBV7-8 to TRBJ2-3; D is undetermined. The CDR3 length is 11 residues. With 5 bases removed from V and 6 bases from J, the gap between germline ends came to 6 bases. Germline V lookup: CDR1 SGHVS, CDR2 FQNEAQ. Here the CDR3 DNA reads TGTGCCAGCAGCCACATCGATACGCAGTATTTT. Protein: CASSHIDTQYF.

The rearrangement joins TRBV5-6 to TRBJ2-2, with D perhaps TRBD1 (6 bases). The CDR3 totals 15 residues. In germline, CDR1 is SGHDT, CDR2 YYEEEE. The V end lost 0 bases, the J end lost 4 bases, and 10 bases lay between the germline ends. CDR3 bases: TGTGCCAGCAGCTTGGCCGCAGGGGCCACCGGGGAGCTGTTTTTT. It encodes CASSLAAGATGELFF.

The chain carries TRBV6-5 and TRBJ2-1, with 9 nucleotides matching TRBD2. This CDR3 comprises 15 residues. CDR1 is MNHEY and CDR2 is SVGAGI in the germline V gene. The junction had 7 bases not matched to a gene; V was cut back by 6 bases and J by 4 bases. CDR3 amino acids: CASSHSGGLYNEQFF. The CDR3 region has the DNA TGTGCCAGCAGCCACAGCGGGGGGCTATACAATGAGCAGTTCTTC.

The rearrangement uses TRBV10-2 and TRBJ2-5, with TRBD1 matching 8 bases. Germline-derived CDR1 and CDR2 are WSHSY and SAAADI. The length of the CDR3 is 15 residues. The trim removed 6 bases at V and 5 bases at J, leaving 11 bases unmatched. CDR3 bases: TGCGCCAGCAGGTTCGGACAGGGACTGGAGGAGACCCAGTACTTC. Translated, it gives CASRFGQGLEETQYF.

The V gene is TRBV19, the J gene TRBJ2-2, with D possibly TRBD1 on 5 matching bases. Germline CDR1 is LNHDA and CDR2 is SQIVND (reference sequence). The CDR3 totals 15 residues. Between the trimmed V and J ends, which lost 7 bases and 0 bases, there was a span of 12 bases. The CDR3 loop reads CASTTGFANTGELFF. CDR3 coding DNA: TGTGCCAGTACCACAGGTTTCGCGAACACCGGGGAGCTGTTTTTT.

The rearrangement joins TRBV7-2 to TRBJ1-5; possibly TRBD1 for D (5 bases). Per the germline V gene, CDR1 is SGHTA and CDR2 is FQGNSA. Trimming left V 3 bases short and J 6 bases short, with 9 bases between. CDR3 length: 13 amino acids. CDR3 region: CASSFRGPQPQHF. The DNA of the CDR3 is TGTGCCAGCAGCTTTAGGGGCCCTCAGCCCCAGCATTTT.

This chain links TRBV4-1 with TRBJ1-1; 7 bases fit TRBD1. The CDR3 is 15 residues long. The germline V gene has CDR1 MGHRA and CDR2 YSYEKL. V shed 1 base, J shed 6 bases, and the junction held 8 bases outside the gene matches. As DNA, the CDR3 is TGCGCCAGCAGCCAAGGGGACAGTGGAACCGCTGAAGCTTTCTTT. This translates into CASSQGDSGTAEAFF.